The clone carrying this T cell receptor (beta chain) occurred a few times. V lost 5 bases and J lost 3, with 12 bases in between. The germline CDR1 and CDR2 sequences are SGHNT and YYREEE (reference sequence). The CDR3 spans 15 residues. This entry is derived from a study of T cell responses to AZD1222 COVID-19 vaccine. For the study at large: Second-dose timings of about 4 or about 12 weeks were pooled.

Data came from immunoSEQ multiplex PCR; TCRdb stores just in-frame clones and leaves some out. The sample includes around 180,000 clones, around 90% of them seen just once. The chain combines TRBV5-4 with TRBJ1-6; unclear D gene. The TCR sequence derives from an adult in good health. The sample here was peripheral blood, taken on day 0 of AZD1222 vaccination. CDR3: CASRSDNNYNSPLHF. DNA of the CDR3: TGTGCCAGCAGATCCGACAACAACTATAATTCACCCCTCCACTTT.